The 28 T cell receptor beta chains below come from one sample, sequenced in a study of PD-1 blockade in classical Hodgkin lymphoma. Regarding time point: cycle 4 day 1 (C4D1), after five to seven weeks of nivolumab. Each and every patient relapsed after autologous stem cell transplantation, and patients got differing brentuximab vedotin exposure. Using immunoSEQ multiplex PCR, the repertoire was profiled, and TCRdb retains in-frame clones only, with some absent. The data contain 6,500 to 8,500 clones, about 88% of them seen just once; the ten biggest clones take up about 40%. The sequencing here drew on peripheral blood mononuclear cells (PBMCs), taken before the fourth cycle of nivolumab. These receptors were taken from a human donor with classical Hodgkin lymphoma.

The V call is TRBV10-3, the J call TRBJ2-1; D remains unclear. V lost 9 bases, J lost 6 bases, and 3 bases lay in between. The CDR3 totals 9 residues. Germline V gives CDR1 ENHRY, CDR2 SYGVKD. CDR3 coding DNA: TGTGCCATAGGCAATGAGCAGTTCTTC. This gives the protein CAIGNEQFF.

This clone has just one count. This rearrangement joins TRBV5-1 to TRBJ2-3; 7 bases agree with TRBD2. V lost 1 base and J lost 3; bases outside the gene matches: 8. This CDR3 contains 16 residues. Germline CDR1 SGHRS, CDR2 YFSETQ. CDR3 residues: CASSLSGTPGTDTQYF. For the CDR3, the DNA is TGCGCCAGCAGCTTGAGCGGGACCCCCGGAACAGATACGCAGTATTTT.

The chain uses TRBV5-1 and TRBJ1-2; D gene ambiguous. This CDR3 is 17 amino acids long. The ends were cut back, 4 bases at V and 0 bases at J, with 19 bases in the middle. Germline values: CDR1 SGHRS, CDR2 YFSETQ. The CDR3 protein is CASSHTWNPLANYGYTF. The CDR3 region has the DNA TGCGCCAGCAGCCATACGTGGAACCCCCTGGCTAACTATGGCTACACCTTC. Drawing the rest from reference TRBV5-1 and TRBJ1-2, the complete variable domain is KAGVTQTPRYLIKTRGQQVTLSCSPISGHRSVSWYQQTPGQGLQFLFEYFSETQRNKGNFPGRFSGRQFSNSRSEMNVSTLELGDSALYLCASSHTWNPLANYGYTFGSGTRLTVV.

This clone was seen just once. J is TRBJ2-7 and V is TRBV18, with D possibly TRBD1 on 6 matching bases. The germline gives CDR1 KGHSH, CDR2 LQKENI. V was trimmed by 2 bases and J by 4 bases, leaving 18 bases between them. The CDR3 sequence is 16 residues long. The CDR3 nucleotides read TGTGCCAGCTCACCAGGATACAGGGCCTTGGGGTACGAGCAGTACGTC. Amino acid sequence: CASSPGYRALGYEQYV.

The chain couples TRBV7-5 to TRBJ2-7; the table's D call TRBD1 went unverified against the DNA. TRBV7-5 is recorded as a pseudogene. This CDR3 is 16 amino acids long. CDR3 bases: TGTGTCAGAAGCCTACTACGACAGGGGGCGCGACACGAGCAGTACGTC. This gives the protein CVRSLLRQGARHEQYV.

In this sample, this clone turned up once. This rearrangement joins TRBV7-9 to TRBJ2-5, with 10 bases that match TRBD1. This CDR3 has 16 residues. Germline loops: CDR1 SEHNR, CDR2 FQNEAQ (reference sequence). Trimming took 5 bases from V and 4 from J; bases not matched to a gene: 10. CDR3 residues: CASSPRDRGEGETQYF. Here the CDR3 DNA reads TGTGCCAGCAGCCCGCGGGACAGGGGAGAGGGAGAGACCCAGTACTTC.

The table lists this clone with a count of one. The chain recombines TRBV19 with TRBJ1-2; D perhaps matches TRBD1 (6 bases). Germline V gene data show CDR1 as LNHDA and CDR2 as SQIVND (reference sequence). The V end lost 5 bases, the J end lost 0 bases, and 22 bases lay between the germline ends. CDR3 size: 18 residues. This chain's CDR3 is CASSPRTTGTRANYGYTF. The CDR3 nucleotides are TGTGCCAGTAGTCCCCGAACGACCGGGACAAGAGCTAACTATGGCTACACCTTC.

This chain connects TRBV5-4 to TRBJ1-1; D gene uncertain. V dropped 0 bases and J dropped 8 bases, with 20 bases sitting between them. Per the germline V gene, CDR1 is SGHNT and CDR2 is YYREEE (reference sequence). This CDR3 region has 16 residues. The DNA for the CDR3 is TGTGCCAGCAGCTTGGCTCGGGGAGTGGCGGCGGGCGAAGCTTTCTTT. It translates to CASSLARGVAAGEAFF.

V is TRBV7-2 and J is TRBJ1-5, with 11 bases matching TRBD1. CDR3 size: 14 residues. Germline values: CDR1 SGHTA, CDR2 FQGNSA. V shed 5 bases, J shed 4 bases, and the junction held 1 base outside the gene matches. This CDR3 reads CASSGDRGNQPQHF. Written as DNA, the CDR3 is TGTGCCAGCAGCGGGGACAGGGGGAATCAGCCCCAGCATTTT. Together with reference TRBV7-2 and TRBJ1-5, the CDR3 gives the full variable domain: GAGVSQSPSNKVTEKGKDVELRCDPISGHTALYWYRQSLGQGLEFLIYFQGNSAPDKSGLPSDRFSAERTGGSVSTLTIQRTQQEDSAVYLCASSGDRGNQPQHFGDGTRLSIL.

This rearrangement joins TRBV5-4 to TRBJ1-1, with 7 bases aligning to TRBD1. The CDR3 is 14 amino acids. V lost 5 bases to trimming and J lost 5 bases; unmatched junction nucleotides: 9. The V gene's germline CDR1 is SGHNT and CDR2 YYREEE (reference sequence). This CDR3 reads CASRTTGVVTEAFF. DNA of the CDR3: TGTGCCAGCAGAACAACAGGGGTTGTGACTGAAGCTTTCTTT.

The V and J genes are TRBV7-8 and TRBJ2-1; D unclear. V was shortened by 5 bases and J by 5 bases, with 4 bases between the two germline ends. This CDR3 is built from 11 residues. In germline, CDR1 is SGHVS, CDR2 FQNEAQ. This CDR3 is CASSTHNEQFF. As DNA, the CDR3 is TGTGCCAGCAGCACCCACAATGAGCAGTTCTTC.

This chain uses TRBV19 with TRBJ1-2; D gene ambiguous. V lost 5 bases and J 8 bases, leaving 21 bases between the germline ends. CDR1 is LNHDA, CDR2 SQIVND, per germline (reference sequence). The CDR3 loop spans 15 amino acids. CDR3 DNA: TGTGCCAGTAGTCCAAGCGGAGGGAGGTCGTCAGGCTACACCTTC. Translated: CASSPSGGRSSGYTF. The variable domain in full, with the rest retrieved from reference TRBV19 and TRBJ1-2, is DGGITQSPKYLFRKEGQNVTLSCEQNLNHDAMYWYRQDPGQGLRLIYYSQIVNDFQKGDIAEGYSVSREKKESFPLTVTSAQKNPTAFYLCASSPSGGRSSGYTFGSGTRLTVV.

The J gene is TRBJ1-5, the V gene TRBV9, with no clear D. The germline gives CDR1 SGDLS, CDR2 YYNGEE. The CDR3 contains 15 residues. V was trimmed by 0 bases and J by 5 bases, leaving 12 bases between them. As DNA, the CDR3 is TGTGCCAGCAGCGTAGCAGGAGGTCCCCATCAGCCCCAGCATTTT. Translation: CASSVAGGPHQPQHF.

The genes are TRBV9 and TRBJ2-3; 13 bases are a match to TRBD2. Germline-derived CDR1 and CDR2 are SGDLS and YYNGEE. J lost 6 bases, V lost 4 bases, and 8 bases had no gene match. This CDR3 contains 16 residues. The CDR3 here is CASSPRLAGGPDTQYF. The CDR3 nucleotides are TGTGCCAGCAGCCCAAGACTAGCGGGGGGCCCCGATACGCAGTATTTT.

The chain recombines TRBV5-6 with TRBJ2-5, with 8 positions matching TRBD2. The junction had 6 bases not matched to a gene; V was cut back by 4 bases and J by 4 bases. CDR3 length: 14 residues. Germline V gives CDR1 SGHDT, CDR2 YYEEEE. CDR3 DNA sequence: TGTGCCAGCAGCCCCGGACTAGCCGGAGAGACCCAGTACTTC. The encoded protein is CASSPGLAGETQYF.

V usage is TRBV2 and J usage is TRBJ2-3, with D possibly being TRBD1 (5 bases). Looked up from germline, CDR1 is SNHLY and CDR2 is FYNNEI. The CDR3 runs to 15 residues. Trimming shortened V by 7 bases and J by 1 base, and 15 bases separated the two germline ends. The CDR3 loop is CASTRMTVGTDTQYF. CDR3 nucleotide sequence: TGTGCCAGCACCCGGATGACAGTTGGCACAGATACGCAGTATTTT.

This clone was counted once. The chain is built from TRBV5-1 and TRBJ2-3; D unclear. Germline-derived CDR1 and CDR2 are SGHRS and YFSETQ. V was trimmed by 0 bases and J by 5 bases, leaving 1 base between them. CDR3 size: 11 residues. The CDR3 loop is CASSLGDTQYF. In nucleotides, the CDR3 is TGCGCCAGCAGCTTGGGAGATACGCAGTATTTT.

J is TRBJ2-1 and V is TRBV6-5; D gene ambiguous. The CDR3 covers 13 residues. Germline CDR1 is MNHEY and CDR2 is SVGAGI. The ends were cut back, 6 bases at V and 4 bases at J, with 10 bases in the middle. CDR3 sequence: CASRPYSYNEQFF. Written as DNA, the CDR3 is TGTGCCAGCAGACCCTACAGTTACAATGAGCAGTTCTTC.

CDR3 amino acids: CASSIPGSGANVLTF. DNA for the CDR3: TGTGCCAGTAGTATCCCCGGATCTGGGGCCAACGTCCTGACTTTC. This chain joins TRBV19 and TRBJ2-6, with D unclear. The germline V and J ends were trimmed by 3 bases and 1 base, with 7 bases remaining between them. This CDR3 spans 15 amino acids. The V gene's germline CDR1 is LNHDA and CDR2 SQIVND (reference sequence).

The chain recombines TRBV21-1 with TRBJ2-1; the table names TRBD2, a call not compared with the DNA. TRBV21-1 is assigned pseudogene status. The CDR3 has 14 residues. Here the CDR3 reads CASSKVMRSNEQFF. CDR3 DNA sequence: TGTGCCAGCAGCAAAGTAATGCGGAGCAATGAGCAGTTCTTC.

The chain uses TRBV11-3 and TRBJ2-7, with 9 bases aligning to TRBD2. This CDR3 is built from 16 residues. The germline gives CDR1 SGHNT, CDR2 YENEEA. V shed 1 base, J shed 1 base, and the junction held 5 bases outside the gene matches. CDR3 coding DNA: TGTGCCAGCAGCTTAGCTCGGACTAGCGCTTCCTACGAGCAGTACGTC. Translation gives CASSLARTSASYEQYV.

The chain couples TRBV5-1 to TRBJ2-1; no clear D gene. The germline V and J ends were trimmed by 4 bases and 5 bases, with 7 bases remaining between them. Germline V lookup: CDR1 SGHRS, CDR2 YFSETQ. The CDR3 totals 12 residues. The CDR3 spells CASSIRDNEQFF. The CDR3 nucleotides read TGCGCCAGCAGCATACGGGACAATGAGCAGTTCTTC.

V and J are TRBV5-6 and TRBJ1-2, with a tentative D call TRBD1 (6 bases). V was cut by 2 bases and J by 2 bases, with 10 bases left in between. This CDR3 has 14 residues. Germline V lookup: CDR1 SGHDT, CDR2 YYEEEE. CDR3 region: CASSLPTGNYGYTF. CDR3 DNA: TGTGCCAGCAGCTTACCTACAGGGAACTATGGCTACACCTTC. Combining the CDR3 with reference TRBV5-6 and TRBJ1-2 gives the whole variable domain DAGVTQSPTHLIKTRGQQVTLRCSPKSGHDTVSWYQQALGQGPQFIFQYYEEEERQRGNFPDRFSGHQFPNYSSELNVNALLLGDSALYLCASSLPTGNYGYTFGSGTRLTVV.

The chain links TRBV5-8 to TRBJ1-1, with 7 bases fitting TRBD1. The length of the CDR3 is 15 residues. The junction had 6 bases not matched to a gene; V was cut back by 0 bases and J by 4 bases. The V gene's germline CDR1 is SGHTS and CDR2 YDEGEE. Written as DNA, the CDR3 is TGTGCCAGCAGCTTGGGCCCAGGGGGGCCCACTGAAGCTTTCTTT. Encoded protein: CASSLGPGGPTEAFF.

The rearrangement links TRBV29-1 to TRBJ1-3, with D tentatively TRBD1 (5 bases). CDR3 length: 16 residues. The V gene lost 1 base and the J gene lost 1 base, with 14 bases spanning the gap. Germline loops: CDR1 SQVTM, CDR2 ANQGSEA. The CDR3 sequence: CSVEAKGMWSGNTIYF. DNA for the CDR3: TGCAGCGTTGAAGCGAAGGGGATGTGGTCTGGAAACACCATATATTTT. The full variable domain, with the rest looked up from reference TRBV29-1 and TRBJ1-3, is SAVISQKPSRDICQRGTSLTIQCQVDSQVTMMFWYRQQPGQSLTLIATANQGSEATYESGFVIDKFPISRPNLTFSTLTVSNMSPEDSSIYLCSVEAKGMWSGNTIYFGEGSWLTVV.

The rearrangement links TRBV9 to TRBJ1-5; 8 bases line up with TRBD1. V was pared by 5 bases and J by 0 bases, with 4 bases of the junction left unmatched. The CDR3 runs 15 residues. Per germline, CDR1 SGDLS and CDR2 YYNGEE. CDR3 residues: CASSQGQGSNQPQHF. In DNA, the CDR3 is TGTGCCAGCAGTCAAGGACAGGGTAGCAATCAGCCCCAGCATTTT.

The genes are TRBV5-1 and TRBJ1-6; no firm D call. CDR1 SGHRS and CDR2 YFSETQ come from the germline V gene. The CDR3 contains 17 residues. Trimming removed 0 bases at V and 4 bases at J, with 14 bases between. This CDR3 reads CASSLGYQVAYNSPLHF. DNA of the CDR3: TGCGCCAGCAGCTTGGGGTACCAGGTAGCATATAATTCACCCCTCCACTTT. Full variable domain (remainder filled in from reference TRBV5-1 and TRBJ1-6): KAGVTQTPRYLIKTRGQQVTLSCSPISGHRSVSWYQQTPGQGLQFLFEYFSETQRNKGNFPGRFSGRQFSNSRSEMNVSTLELGDSALYLCASSLGYQVAYNSPLHFGNGTRLTVT.

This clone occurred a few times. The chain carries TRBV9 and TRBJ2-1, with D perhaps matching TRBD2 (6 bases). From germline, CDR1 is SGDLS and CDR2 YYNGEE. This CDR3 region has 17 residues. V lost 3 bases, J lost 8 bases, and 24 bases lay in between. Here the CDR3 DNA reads TGTGCCAGCAGCGGTGGAATGGGAACTAGCAGGCTCTATGAGCAGTTCTTC. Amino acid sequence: CASSGGMGTSRLYEQFF.